These 15 T cell receptor beta chains share one sample of origin, sequenced in a study of cytomegalovirus exposure and HLA in healthy donors. Researchers ran the PCR with 60 Vbeta and 13 Jbeta primers. Generated by immunoSEQ multiplex PCR, the TCRdb table keeps only in-frame clones and is missing some. The sample has 180,000 or so clones; less than 80% are singletons. Sequenced input: PBMCs. These receptors originate from a man aged 18 to 35 in good health and CMV-seronegative.

Worth noting for this clone: The junction departs from the called germline gene at one end, perhaps through a read error. The rearrangement uses TRBV5-1 and TRBJ2-2, with D tentatively TRBD2 (5 bases). Germline V gene lookup returns CDR1 SGHRS and CDR2 YFSETQ. The CDR3 extends over 14 amino acids. The CDR3 nucleotides are TGCGCCAGCAGCTTGGGGGAGCGACACCGGGGAGCTGTTTTT. It encodes CASSLGERHRGAVF.

This chain connects TRBV5-1 to TRBJ2-1; 16 positions agree with TRBD2. Unmatched junction bases numbered 11, after V lost 7 bases and J lost 7 bases. Looked up from germline, CDR1 is SGHRS and CDR2 is YFSETQ. This CDR3 is 17 amino acids long. CDR3 coding DNA: TGCGCCAGCGGAAAGGGACTAGCGGGGGGGCGCAGGAATGAGCAGTTCTTC. Protein sequence: CASGKGLAGGRRNEQFF.

The chain is built from TRBV11-2 and TRBJ1-3, with D perhaps TRBD1 (5 bases). V lost 7 bases, J lost 0 bases, and 7 bases lay in between. CDR1 and CDR2 from the germline V gene are SGHAT and FQNNGV. This CDR3 has 13 amino acids. The CDR3 region has the DNA TGTGCCAGCAACAGGATCTCTGGAAACACCATATATTTT. It is translated as CASNRISGNTIYF.

This rearrangement joins TRBV5-5 to TRBJ2-7, with D maybe TRBD2 (5 bases). Germline V gene sequence: CDR1 SGHKS, CDR2 YYEKEE (reference sequence). This CDR3 spans 13 amino acids. The V gene lost 2 bases and the J gene lost 3 bases, with 9 bases spanning the gap. The DNA for the CDR3 is TGTGCCAGCAGCTTTGAGGGTCACTACGAGCAGTACTTC. This sequence encodes CASSFEGHYEQYF.

This chain uses TRBV29-1 with TRBJ2-3, with a weak D call TRBD2 (6 bases). The germline V gene has CDR1 SQVTM and CDR2 ANQGSEA. The length of the CDR3 is 16 residues. V shed 3 bases and J shed 0 bases, with 16 bases lying between them. The CDR3 DNA reads TGCAGCGTTGAGGGCAGACTAGTCACTAGCACAGATACGCAGTATTTT. Protein: CSVEGRLVTSTDTQYF.

J is TRBJ1-3 and V is TRBV30; D might be TRBD1 (6 bases). CDR1 and CDR2 (germline): GTSNPN, SVGIG (reference sequence). This CDR3 region has 13 residues. The CDR3: CGSARGDGNTIYF. The CDR3 nucleotides read TGTGGCTCCGCCAGGGGTGACGGAAACACCATATATTTT.

The sample holds a few counts of this clone. This chain joins TRBV2 and TRBJ1-5; TRBD1 agrees at 9 bases. Germline V lookup: CDR1 SNHLY, CDR2 FYNNEI. V shed 6 bases, J shed 4 bases, and the junction held 1 base outside the gene matches. CDR3 size: 13 residues. CDR3: CASRGTGNQPQHF. The DNA of the CDR3 is TGTGCCAGCAGGGGGACAGGGAATCAGCCCCAGCATTTT.

The chain combines TRBV9 with TRBJ2-2, with no clear D. CDR1 is SGDLS and CDR2 is YYNGEE in the germline V gene. The V end lost 0 bases, the J end lost 0 bases, and 3 bases lay between the germline ends. The CDR3 is made up of 14 amino acids. CDR3 in DNA: TGTGCCAGCAGCGTAGGAGCGAACACCGGGGAGCTGTTTTTT. Amino acid sequence: CASSVGANTGELFF.

This clone is a singleton in its sample. The V call is TRBV28, the J call TRBJ1-5; D might be TRBD1 (6 bases). The length of the CDR3 is 22 residues. The germline CDR1 and CDR2 sequences are MDHEN and SYDVKM. V was shortened by 3 bases and J by 0 bases, with 30 bases between the two germline ends. The DNA of the CDR3 is TGTGCCAGCAGTTTTAGAAAGGGTAGGGGGGGTCGGGAGCGGAATAGCAATCAGCCCCAGCATTTT. It encodes CASSFRKGRGGRERNSNQPQHF.

This clone has only a few counts. The chain carries TRBV5-1 and TRBJ1-4; no definite D call. The CDR3 totals 18 residues. Germline-derived CDR1 and CDR2 are SGHRS and YFSETQ. V lost 5 bases and J 0 bases, leaving 20 bases between the germline ends. CDR3 loop: CASRGGGFSSATNEKLFF. The CDR3 coding sequence is TGCGCCAGCAGGGGAGGAGGGTTCTCCTCTGCAACTAATGAAAAACTGTTTTTT. The full variable domain, rest sourced from reference TRBV5-1 and TRBJ1-4, is KAGVTQTPRYLIKTRGQQVTLSCSPISGHRSVSWYQQTPGQGLQFLFEYFSETQRNKGNFPGRFSGRQFSNSRSEMNVSTLELGDSALYLCASRGGGFSSATNEKLFFGSGTQLSVL.

The J gene is TRBJ1-1, the V gene TRBV7-9, with D perhaps matching TRBD1 (6 bases). Looked up from germline, CDR1 is SEHNR and CDR2 is FQNEAQ (reference sequence). The CDR3 contains 14 residues. Trimming left V 5 bases short and J 7 bases short, with 17 bases between. CDR3 loop: CASSLGEGVVEAFF. The CDR3 region has the DNA TGTGCCAGCAGCCTTGGGGAGGGGGTTGTTGAAGCTTTCTTT.

The J gene is TRBJ2-7, the V gene TRBV10-3; D is perhaps TRBD2 (6 bases). Trimming shortened V by 1 base and J by 5 bases, and 12 bases separated the two germline ends. The CDR3 contains 14 residues. Germline CDR1 and CDR2: ENHRY and SYGVKD. The CDR3 here is CAISELGGSHEQYF. The CDR3 DNA sequence: TGTGCCATCAGTGAGTTGGGGGGATCCCACGAGCAGTACTTC.

The gene calls are TRBV5-4 and TRBJ2-3, with D maybe TRBD2 (5 bases). This CDR3 has 13 amino acids. The V end lost 1 base, the J end lost 6 bases, and 9 bases lay between the germline ends. Germline V lookup: CDR1 SGHNT, CDR2 YYREEE (reference sequence). As DNA, the CDR3 is TGTGCCAGCAGCTTGTACGGCGGGGATACGCAGTATTTT. Residues: CASSLYGGDTQYF.

The chain joins TRBV5-4 to TRBJ2-6; D not resolved. CDR1 SGHNT and CDR2 YYREEE come from the germline V gene (reference sequence). V was trimmed by 3 bases and J by 3 bases, leaving 10 bases between them. The CDR3 totals 15 residues. CDR3 amino acids: CASSSLSLGANVLTF. In nucleotides, the CDR3 is TGTGCCAGCAGCTCTCTCTCTCTTGGGGCCAACGTCCTGACTTTC.

The chain carries TRBV11-2 and TRBJ2-2, with D possibly being TRBD2 (6 bases). The germline V gene encodes CDR1 SGHAT and CDR2 FQNNGV. Trimming took off 5 bases at V and 6 bases at J, with 10 bases between the two ends. CDR3 length equals 13 residues. CDR3 in DNA: TGTGCCAGCAGCGAGACTAGACCCGGGGAGCTGTTTTTT. Translating it yields CASSETRPGELFF.